This is a list of T cell receptor beta chains from one sample in a study of CD8+CD57+ T cells in acquired aplastic anemia. TCRdb analysed the reads with MiXCR anew, one entry per CDR3 protein. The sample includes about 190,000 distinct CDR3 sequences, over 60% of them seen just once. The sample comprised sorted CD4+, CD8+, or CD8+CD57+ T cells (not recorded which) from PBMCs. The origin of the receptors is a human donor with severe aplastic anemia or a healthy control (not recorded which). Both conserved end residues are part of each CDR3. Each record gives: D gene, V gene, J gene, clone size, CDR3 protein, CDR3 DNA. The D gene is left open where the match is weak. Not every row has a clone size; where given, it reads once, few, many or a size class.

d_gene: NA
v_gene: TRBV5-1
j_gene: TRBJ2-7
abundance: once
CDR3aa: CASSQQGGGFDEQYF
CDR3nt: TGCGCCAGCAGCCAACAGGGAGGGGGATTCGACGAGCAGTACTTC

d_gene: TRBD2
v_gene: TRBV24-1
j_gene: TRBJ2-7
abundance: few
CDR3aa: CATSDLTSASGQYF
CDR3nt: TGTGCCACCAGTGACCTGACTAGCGCGAGCGGCCAGTACTTC

d_gene: TRBD1
v_gene: TRBV7-3
j_gene: TRBJ2-1
abundance: NA
CDR3aa: CASSRTGVNEQFF
CDR3nt: TGTGCCAGCAGCCGGACAGGGGTCAATGAGCAGTTCTTC

d_gene: NA
v_gene: TRBV2
j_gene: TRBJ2-5
abundance: NA
CDR3aa: CASARGETQYF
CDR3nt: TGTGCCAGCGCTCGGGGCGAGACCCAGTACTTC

d_gene: NA
v_gene: TRBV15
j_gene: TRBJ1-5
abundance: many
CDR3aa: CAAGPGTVNQPQHF
CDR3nt: TGTGCCGCCGGCCCCGGGACCGTCAATCAGCCCCAGCATTTT

d_gene: NA
v_gene: TRBV15
j_gene: TRBJ2-5
abundance: NA
CDR3aa: CATSRGRDTLETQYF
CDR3nt: TGTGCCACCAGCAGAGGCAGGGATACTTTGGAGACCCAGTACTTC

d_gene: NA
v_gene: TRBV6-1
j_gene: TRBJ2-3
abundance: NA
CDR3aa: CASRDDTDTQYF
CDR3nt: TGTGCCAGCAGGGATGACACAGATACGCAGTATTTT

d_gene: TRBD1
v_gene: TRBV7-2
j_gene: TRBJ2-5
abundance: NA
CDR3aa: CASSKTGEAETQYF
CDR3nt: TGTGCCAGCAGCAAGACAGGGGAGGCAGAGACCCAGTACTTC

d_gene: NA
v_gene: TRBV25-1
j_gene: TRBJ1-3
abundance: once
CDR3aa: CASSEYRAGTTIYF
CDR3nt: TGTGCCAGCAGTGAATACCGCGCTGGAACCACCATATATTTT

d_gene: NA
v_gene: TRBV12-3/TRBV12-4
j_gene: TRBJ1-3
abundance: many
CDR3aa: CASRVDLSSGNTIYF
CDR3nt: TGTGCCAGCAGGGTGGACTTGAGCTCTGGAAACACCATATATTTT

d_gene: NA
v_gene: TRBV25-1
j_gene: TRBJ2-1
abundance: NA
CDR3aa: CASSEIQGNNEQFF
CDR3nt: TGTGCCAGCAGTGAAATTCAGGGAAACAATGAGCAGTTCTTC